The count of the clone carrying this T cell receptor beta chain is one. Germline values: CDR1 MNHEY, CDR2 SVGAGI. Trimming cost V 5 bases and J 4 bases, with 15 bases left between them. CDR3 length: 14 residues. This record comes from a study of cytomegalovirus exposure and HLA in healthy donors. Primers: 60 Vbeta forward and 13 Jbeta reverse. Here immunoSEQ multiplex PCR was the method, and the copy in TCRdb shows in-frame clones only, minus some. The profile shows roughly 130,000 clones, 81% of them singletons. Sequences were obtained from PBMCs. The receptor's source is a man aged 18 to 35 in good health and CMV-seronegative. The V gene is TRBV6-5, the J gene TRBJ2-7; D possibly corresponds to TRBD1 (6 bases). The CDR3 spells CASSVTGLSYEQYF. The DNA of the CDR3 is TGTGCCAGCAGTGTTACAGGGTTGAGTTACGAGCAGTACTTC.